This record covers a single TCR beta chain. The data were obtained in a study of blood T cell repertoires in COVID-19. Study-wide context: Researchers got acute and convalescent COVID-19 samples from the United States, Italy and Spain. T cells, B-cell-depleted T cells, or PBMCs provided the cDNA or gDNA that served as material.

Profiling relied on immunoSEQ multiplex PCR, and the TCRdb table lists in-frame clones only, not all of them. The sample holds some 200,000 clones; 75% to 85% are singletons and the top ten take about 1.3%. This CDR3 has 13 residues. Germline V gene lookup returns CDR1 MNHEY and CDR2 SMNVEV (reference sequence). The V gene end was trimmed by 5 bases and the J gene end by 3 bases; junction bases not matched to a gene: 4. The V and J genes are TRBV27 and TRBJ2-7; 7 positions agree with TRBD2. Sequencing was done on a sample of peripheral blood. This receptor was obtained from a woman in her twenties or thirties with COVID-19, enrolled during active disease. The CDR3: CASSRGLHYEQYF. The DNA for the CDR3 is TGTGCCAGCAGTCGGGGACTACACTACGAGCAGTACTTC.